This TCR beta chain was identified in a study of cytomegalovirus exposure and HLA in healthy donors. Germline-derived CDR1 and CDR2 are SQVTM and ANQGSEA. V lost 4 bases, J lost 4 bases, and 14 bases lay in between. The CDR3 is 13 residues long. Study-wide results and caveats: Researchers reported in a later analysis that common viral pathogens appeared linked to several top clusters.

Points on this clone: Its matching antigen is unknown.

The PCR was carried out with 60 Vbeta primers and 13 Jbeta primers. Clones were sequenced by immunoSEQ multiplex PCR, and TCRdb holds only the in-frame ones, with some missing. The sample has about 94,000 clones; about three quarters are singletons. This rearrangement joins TRBV29-1 to TRBJ2-7, with D tentatively TRBD1 (7 bases). Sequencing was performed on PBMCs. The TCR sequence derives from a man between 40 and 49 years old in good health and CMV-seropositive. For the CDR3, the DNA is TGCAGCGTTGGACAGGGAGGACCATACGAGCAGTACTTC. This sequence encodes CSVGQGGPYEQYF.